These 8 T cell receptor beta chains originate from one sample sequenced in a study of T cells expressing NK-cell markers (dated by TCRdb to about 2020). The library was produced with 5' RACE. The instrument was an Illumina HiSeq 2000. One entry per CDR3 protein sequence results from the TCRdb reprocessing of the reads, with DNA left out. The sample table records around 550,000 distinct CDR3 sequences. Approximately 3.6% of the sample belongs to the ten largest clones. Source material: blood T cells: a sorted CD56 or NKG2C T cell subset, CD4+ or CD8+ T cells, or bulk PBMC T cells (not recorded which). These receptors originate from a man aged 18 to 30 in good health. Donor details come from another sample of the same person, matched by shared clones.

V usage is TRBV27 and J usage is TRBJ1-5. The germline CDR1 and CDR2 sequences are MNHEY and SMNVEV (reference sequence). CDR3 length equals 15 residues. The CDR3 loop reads CASGSRDGRNQPQHF.

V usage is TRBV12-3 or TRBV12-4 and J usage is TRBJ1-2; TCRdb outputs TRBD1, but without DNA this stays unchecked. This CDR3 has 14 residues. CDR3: CASSFGPGVYGYTF.

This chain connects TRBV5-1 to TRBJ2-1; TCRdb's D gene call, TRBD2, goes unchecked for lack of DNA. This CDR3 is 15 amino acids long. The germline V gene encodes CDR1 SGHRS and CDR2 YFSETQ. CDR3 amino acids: CASSASGRLYNEQFF.

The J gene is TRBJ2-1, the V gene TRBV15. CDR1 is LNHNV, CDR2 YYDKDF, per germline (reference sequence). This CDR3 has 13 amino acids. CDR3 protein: CATSSKLEGEQFF. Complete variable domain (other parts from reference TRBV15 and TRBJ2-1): DAMVIQNPRYQVTQFGKPVTLSCSQTLNHNVMYWYQQKSSQAPKLLFHYYDKDFNNEADTPDNFQSRRPNTSFCFLDIRSPGLGDTAMYLCATSSKLEGEQFFGPGTRLTVL.

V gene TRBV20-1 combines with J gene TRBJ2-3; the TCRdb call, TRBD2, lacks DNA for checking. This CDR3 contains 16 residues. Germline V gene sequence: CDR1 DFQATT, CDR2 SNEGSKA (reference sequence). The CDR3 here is CSARRTSGSVADTQYF.

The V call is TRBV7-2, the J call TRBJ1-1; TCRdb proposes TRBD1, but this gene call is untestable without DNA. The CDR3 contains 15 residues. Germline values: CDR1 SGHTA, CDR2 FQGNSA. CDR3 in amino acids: CASRRRQGWMAEAFF.

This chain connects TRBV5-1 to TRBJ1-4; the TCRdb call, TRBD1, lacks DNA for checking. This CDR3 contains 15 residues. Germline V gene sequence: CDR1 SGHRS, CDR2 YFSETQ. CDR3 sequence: CASSSTGSQPEKLFF. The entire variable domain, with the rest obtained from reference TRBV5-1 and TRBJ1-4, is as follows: KAGVTQTPRYLIKTRGQQVTLSCSPISGHRSVSWYQQTPGQGLQFLFEYFSETQRNKGNFPGRFSGRQFSNSRSEMNVSTLELGDSALYLCASSSTGSQPEKLFFGSGTQLSVL.

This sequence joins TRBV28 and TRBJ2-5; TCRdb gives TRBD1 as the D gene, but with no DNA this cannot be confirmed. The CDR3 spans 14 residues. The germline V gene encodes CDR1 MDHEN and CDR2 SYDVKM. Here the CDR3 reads CASTLRGRQETQYF.